This TCR beta chain is from a study of blood T cell repertoires in COVID-19. CDR1 and CDR2 from the germline V gene are MGHRA and YSYEKL. V lost 1 base and J 1 base, leaving 7 bases between the germline ends. The CDR3 loop spans 14 amino acids. This clone was found a few times. Generated by immunoSEQ multiplex PCR, the TCRdb table keeps only in-frame clones and is missing some. The sample lists 150,000 to 200,000 clones, more than 85% seen once, with around 1.2% in the top ten. The source material was PBMCs or T cells enriched from blood (not recorded which). The rearrangement joins TRBV4-1 to TRBJ1-1; D is undetermined. The sequence came from a human donor with acute COVID-19. The donor label of this sample is uncertain. The CDR3 protein is CASSQVRGNTEAFF. The CDR3 DNA is TGCGCCAGCAGCCAAGTGAGAGGGAACACTGAAGCTTTCTTT.